This TCR beta chain emerged from a study of CD8 T cells in Susac syndrome. TEMRA cells underwent FACS enrichment and CD8+ and CD4+ T cells underwent negative isolation. As regards this clonotype: The antigen is undetermined.

Trimming removed 1 base at V and 1 base at J, with 7 bases between. The CDR3 contains 14 residues. Germline values: CDR1 SEHNR, CDR2 FQNEAQ (reference sequence). Study-wide points: The number of individuals included in the study's TCR sequencing and HLA analysis was acknowledged as relatively small.

Random hexamers primed reverse transcription of about 0.45 to 1 ug RNA. TCRdb used MiXCR to reprocess the immunoSEQ multiplex PCR reads, holding one entry per CDR3 protein. Among around 80,000 distinct CDR3 sequences listed, 95% to 96% were seen once. The sample was CD8+ T cells from PBMCs. The chain uses TRBV7-9 and TRBJ1-1, with D unresolved. This clonotype was sampled from a human donor with Susac syndrome. The CDR3 here is CASSLGSSNTEAFF. CDR3 coding DNA: TGTGCCAGCAGCTTAGGATCCTCGAACACTGAAGCTTTCTTT.